This TCR beta chain derives from a study of OX40 agonist ivuxolimab in advanced cancers. Study background: Across the patients, intravenous ivuxolimab was delivered every 2 weeks at 0.01 to 10 mg/kg.

V gave up 4 bases and J gave up 0 bases, with 13 bases separating them. This CDR3 spans 15 amino acids. This clone was observed a handful of times. As yet, its antigen is unknown. Study results and caveats: Low normalized clonal expansion also occurred in some nonresponding patients. The specificity for antigen of the expanded peripheral T cells was not determined. Partly responding patients at 0.1-3.0 mg/kg showed some of the smallest clonal expansion.

Here immunoSEQ multiplex PCR was the method, and the copy in TCRdb shows in-frame clones only, minus some. The profile covers around 46,000 clones, with over 60% appearing a single time and 2.6% taken by the ten largest. The chain joins TRBV5-3 to TRBJ1-1; D unclear. TRBV5-3 is an open reading frame whose function is uncertain. Specimen: CD4+ or CD8+ T cells sorted from blood, collected in a trial of the OX40 agonist ivuxolimab. This sequence was found in an adult with an advanced solid tumor such as melanoma, head and neck, liver or kidney cancer. CDR3 protein: CARSLPGSVNTEAFF. For the CDR3, the DNA is TGTGCCAGAAGCCTCCCCGGGAGCGTGAACACTGAAGCTTTCTTT.